This T cell receptor beta chain was documented in a study of blood T cells in healthy people across ages (dated by TCRdb to between 2015 and 2017). General notes on the study: In model experiments, template switching captured about one uniquely barcoded TCR beta cDNA molecule for every two T cells. Using the same blood draw, the study looked at two additional independent replicas of 1 million unique cDNA reads for two donors, one aged 18 to 30 and the other aged 80 or older. To avoid experimental bias, donors of different ages were distributed randomly across sequencing lanes. To track age-related changes in TCR beta repertoire diversity, the study relied on deep sequencing normalized with unique cDNA molecular identifiers. Donors were grouped into four age groups: young (average approximately 16 years), middle-aged (roughly 38), aged (about 60) and long-lived (approximately 75). What the study reported, not specific to this receptor: Observed TCR beta diversity per million T cells fell roughly linearly with age, and a significant reduction was already apparent by age about 36. Estimates of total diversity based on one million sequenced T cells were considered lower bounds and underestimates. Compared with the aged group, the long-lived group had more naive CD4+ T cells, fewer expanded clones and increased TCR diversity, a pattern suggesting age selection. Because donor CMV infection status was unknown, age-related changes in expanded clonotypes were potentially confounded. A strong correlation was found between observed TCR beta diversity and the percentage of naive T cells measured by flow cytometry. Conclusive comparison of naive and antigen-experienced compartments was prevented by the profiling of bulk unsorted PBMCs.

The approximately 40 donors, aged roughly 6 to 95 years, were systemically healthy Caucasian individuals from Russia. Each donor gave about 10 milliliters of peripheral blood, drawn into EDTA-treated Vacutainer tubes. PBMCs were isolated by Ficoll-Paque density-gradient centrifugation, with at least 6 million obtained per sample. Total RNA was extracted from PBMCs with Trizol reagent, with at least 6 micrograms obtained per sample. For every donor, an aliquot of PBMCs went through flow cytometry to measure the percentages of naive CD45RAhigh/CD27high T cells. Library preparation was by 5' RACE. Sequencing relied on an Illumina HiSeq 2500. The second PCR ran for roughly 6 to 11 cycles and used a J-beta primer mix along with a sample-barcoded 5' primer. Each TCR beta cDNA molecule received a unique molecular identifier from a template-switch 5' adaptor carrying 12 random nucleotides. Each sample yielded at least 2.5 million CDR3-containing paired-end reads. All of the RNA was converted into first-strand cDNA using the Mint cDNA synthesis kit, with a TRBC-specific oligonucleotide serving as the primer. After uracil-DNA glycosylase treatment, a first 18-cycle PCR used universal primers M1SS and BC2_uni_R on all cDNA. The study's processing was this. Normalization of each sample was performed by random selection of 1 million high-quality reads, each carrying a distinct molecular identifier. Reads sharing molecular identifiers were discarded rather than binned into consensus sequences. MiTCR, run with a Q25 quality threshold and the strictest error-elimination algorithm, handled CDR3 identification, clonotype clustering and error correction. Lower-bound total TCR beta diversity was estimated with a nonparametric unseen species model using Euler transformation. TCRdb took the public reads, trimmed them with fastp at Q25, ran MiXCR for clone calling and kept in-frame beta chains. Under each unique CDR3 protein, matching rows form one entry showing the most common genes and DNA. The V and J calls and clone size are TCRdb's, not the authors'. The sample records some 900,000 distinct CDR3 sequences, around 46% of which are singletons. Together, the top ten hold under 15% of the sample.

The CDR3 runs 15 residues from the cysteine to the phenylalanine. The retained sequence is limited to the CDR3, 45 bases, with the frame set at the first base. The germline V gene (reference sequence) gives CDR1 as MNHNY and CDR2 as SVGAGI. Trimming removed 6 bases from V and 8 bases from J, leaving 22 bases between the germline ends. A remark on this clonotype: The antigen it binds to is not known. No much larger clone exists at a distance of one base, and base qualities are not known.

The receptor's source is a man younger than 40 in good health. The source material was blood. The receptor chain draws on TRBV6-6 and TRBJ1-2; the D gene is perhaps TRBD1, on 6 matching bases. CDR3 loop: CASSHPGAPREGYTF. The DNA is as follows: TGTGCCAGCAGCCATCCGGGGGCCCCTCGAGAGGGCTACACCTTC.